This T cell receptor beta chain was recovered during a study of beta chain features in type 1 diabetes. Expressed TCRB transcripts were sequenced because the entire RNA isolate underwent reverse transcription. This table comes from immunoSEQ multiplex PCR, and its TCRdb copy is limited to in-frame clones, with some not included. The sample includes 40,000 to 45,000 clones, around 45% of them seen just once. This CDR3 has 13 residues. Germline V gene lookup returns CDR1 SGHNT and CDR2 YYREEE (reference sequence). The sample comprised central memory CD4+ T cells from blood. The sequence derives from a woman aged 18-35 years in good health. J is TRBJ2-5 and V is TRBV5-4; 8 bases map to TRBD1. The J call could be wrong; TRBJ2-7 is a better fit for the DNA end. CDR3 nucleotides: TGTGCCAGCAGCCGGGACAGGAGCTACGAGCAGTACTTC. It specifies CASSRDRSYEQYF.